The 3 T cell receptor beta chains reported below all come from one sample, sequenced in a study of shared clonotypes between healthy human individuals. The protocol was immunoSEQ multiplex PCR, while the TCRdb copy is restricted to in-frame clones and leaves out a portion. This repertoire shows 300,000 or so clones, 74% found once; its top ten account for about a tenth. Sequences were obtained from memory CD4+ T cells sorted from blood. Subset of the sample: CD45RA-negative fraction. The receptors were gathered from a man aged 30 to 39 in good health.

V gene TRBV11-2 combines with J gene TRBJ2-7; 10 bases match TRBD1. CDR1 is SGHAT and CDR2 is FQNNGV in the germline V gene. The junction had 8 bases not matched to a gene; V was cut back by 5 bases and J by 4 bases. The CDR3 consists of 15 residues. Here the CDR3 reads CASSLMGQGTYEQYF. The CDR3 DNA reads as TGTGCCAGCAGCCTAATGGGACAGGGGACTTACGAGCAGTACTTC.

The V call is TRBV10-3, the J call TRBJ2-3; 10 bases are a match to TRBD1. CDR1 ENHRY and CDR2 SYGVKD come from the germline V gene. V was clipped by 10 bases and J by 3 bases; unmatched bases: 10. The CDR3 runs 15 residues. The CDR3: CATSKTGGDTDTQYF. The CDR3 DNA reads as TGTGCCACCAGCAAGACAGGGGGCGATACAGATACGCAGTATTTT.

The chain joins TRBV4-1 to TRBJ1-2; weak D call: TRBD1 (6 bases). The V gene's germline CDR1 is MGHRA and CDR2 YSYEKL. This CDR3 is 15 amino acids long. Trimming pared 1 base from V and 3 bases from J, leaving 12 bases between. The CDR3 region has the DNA TGCGCCAGCAGCCAAGTGTCCAGGGGTGACTATGGCTACACCTTC. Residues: CASSQVSRGDYGYTF.